The 4 T cell receptor beta chains below were found in one sample sequenced in a study of graft-versus-host responses after intestinal transplantation. Which antigens these TCRs recognize remains unknown. Repertoires were generated with immunoSEQ multiplex PCR, while TCRdb's copy carries only in-frame clones and drops some. The table lists tens of thousands of clones, roughly 91% of them singletons. The sequenced sample was unstimulated CD4+ T cells sorted from spleen or lymph node cells, obtained before intestinal transplant. The receptor source for this set is a human donor who received an intestinal transplant.

V usage is TRBV6-5 and J usage is TRBJ1-1, with 8 bases identical to TRBD1. Germline V gene data show CDR1 as MNHEY and CDR2 as SVGAGI. CDR3 length: 15 residues. V lost 6 bases and J lost 1; bases outside the gene matches: 7. The CDR3 reads CASRSPGQGNTEAFF. The CDR3 region has the DNA TGTGCCAGCAGATCCCCCGGACAGGGGAACACTGAAGCTTTCTTT.

This rearrangement joins TRBV11-2 to TRBJ1-4; 8 positions match TRBD1. CDR3 length: 17 amino acids. Losses at the gene ends were 4 bases for V and 2 bases for J; bases not matched to a gene: 9. Germline CDR1 and CDR2: SGHAT and FQNNGV. CDR3 nucleotides: TGTGCCAGCAGCTCCACAGGGGGTTGGGGCACTAATGAAAAACTGTTTTTT. Its translation is CASSSTGGWGTNEKLFF. Combining the CDR3 with reference TRBV11-2 and TRBJ1-4 gives the whole variable domain EAGVAQSPRYKIIEKRQSVAFWCNPISGHATLYWYQQILGQGPKLLIQFQNNGVVDDSQLPKDRFSAERLKGVDSTLKIQPAKLEDSAVYLCASSSTGGWGTNEKLFFGSGTQLSVL.

The chain links TRBV18 to TRBJ1-1; D perhaps matches TRBD1 (5 bases). Germline V gene sequence: CDR1 KGHSH, CDR2 LQKENI. V shed 0 bases and J shed 0 bases, with 8 bases lying between them. The CDR3 runs 15 residues. The CDR3 spells CASSPPQGMNTEAFF. CDR3 DNA sequence: TGTGCCAGCTCACCACCGCAGGGAATGAACACTGAAGCTTTCTTT.

The chain uses TRBV10-1 and TRBJ2-3; perhaps TRBD2 as D (6 bases). The CDR3 totals 13 residues. CDR1 is WNHNN and CDR2 is SYGVQD in the germline V gene (reference sequence). Trimming took off 4 bases at V and 6 bases at J, with 11 bases between the two ends. The CDR3 region is CASSGVAVDTQYF. The CDR3 DNA sequence: TGCGCCAGCAGTGGGGTAGCGGTGGATACGCAGTATTTT.